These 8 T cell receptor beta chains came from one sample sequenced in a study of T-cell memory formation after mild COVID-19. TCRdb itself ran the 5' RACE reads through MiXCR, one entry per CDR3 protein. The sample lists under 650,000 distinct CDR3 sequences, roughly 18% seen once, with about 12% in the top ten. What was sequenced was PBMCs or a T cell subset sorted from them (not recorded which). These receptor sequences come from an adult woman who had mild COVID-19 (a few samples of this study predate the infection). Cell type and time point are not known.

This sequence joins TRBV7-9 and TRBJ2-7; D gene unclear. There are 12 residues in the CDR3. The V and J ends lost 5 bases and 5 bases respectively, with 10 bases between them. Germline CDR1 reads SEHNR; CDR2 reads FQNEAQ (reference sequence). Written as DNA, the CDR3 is TGTGCCAGCAGCCAGACAAGCCACGAGCAGTACTTC. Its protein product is CASSQTSHEQYF.

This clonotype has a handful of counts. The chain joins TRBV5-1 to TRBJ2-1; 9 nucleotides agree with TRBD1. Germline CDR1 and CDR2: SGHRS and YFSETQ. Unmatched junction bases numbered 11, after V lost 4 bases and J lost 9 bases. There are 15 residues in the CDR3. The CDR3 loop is CASSRGTGSLSEQFF. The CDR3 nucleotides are TGCGCCAGCAGCCGGGGGACAGGGTCGTTATCTGAGCAGTTCTTC.

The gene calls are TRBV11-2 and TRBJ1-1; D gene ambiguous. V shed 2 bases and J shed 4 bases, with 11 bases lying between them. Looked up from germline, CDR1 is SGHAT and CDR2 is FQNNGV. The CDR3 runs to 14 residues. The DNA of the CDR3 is TGTGCCAGCAGCTTATGGGAGGGTGTCACTGAAGCTTTCTTT. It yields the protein CASSLWEGVTEAFF.

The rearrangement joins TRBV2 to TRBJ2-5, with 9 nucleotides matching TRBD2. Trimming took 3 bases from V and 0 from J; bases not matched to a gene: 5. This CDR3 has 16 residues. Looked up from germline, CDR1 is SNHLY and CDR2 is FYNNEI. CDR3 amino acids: CASSEGVAGDQETQYF. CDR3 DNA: TGTGCCAGCAGTGAGGGGGTAGCGGGGGACCAAGAGACCCAGTACTTC.

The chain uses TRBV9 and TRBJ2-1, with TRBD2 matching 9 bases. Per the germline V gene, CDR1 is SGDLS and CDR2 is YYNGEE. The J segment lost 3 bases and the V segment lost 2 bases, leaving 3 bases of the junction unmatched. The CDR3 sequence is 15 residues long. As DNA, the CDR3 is TGTGCCAGCAGCGTGGCGGGAGGGGGCTACAATGAGCAGTTCTTC. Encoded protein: CASSVAGGGYNEQFF.

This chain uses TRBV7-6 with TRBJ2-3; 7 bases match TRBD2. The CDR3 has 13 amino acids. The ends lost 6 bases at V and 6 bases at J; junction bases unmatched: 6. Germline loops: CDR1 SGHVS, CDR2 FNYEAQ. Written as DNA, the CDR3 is TGTGCCAGCAGTTCCACTAGCGCCGATACGCAGTATTTT. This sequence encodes CASSSTSADTQYF. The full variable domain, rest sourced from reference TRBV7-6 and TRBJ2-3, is GAGVSQSPRYKVTKRGQDVALRCDPISGHVSLYWYRQALGQGPEFLTYFNYEAQQDKSGLPNDRFSAERPEGSISTLTIQRTEQRDSAMYRCASSSTSADTQYFGPGTRLTVL.

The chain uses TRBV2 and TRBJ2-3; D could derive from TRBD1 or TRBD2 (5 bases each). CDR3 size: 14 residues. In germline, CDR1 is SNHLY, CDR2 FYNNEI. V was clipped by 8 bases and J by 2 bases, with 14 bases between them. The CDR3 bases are TGTGCCAGCTTTCAGGGAGTGGACACAGATACGCAGTATTTT. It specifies CASFQGVDTDTQYF.

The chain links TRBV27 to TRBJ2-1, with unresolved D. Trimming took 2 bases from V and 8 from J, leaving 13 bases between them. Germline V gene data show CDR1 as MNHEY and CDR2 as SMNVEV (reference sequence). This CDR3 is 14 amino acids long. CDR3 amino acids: CASSLPPFHDEQFF. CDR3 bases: TGTGCCAGCAGTTTACCGCCCTTTCATGATGAGCAGTTCTTC.